What follows is one T cell receptor beta chain and its context. The source of the sample is a study of control samples from healthy donors and cancer patients. Libraries were prepared by immunoSEQ multiplex PCR; TCRdb keeps only in-frame clonotypes and omits some of them. The sample carries fewer than 500,000 clones, about 93% recorded once. Trimming left V 5 bases short and J 5 bases short, with 15 bases between. The CDR3 is 15 residues long. CDR1 SGHAT and CDR2 FQNNGV come from the germline V gene. Sequenced: PBMCs. This chain joins TRBV11-2 and TRBJ1-4; D perhaps matches TRBD1 (5 bases). The TCR sequence derives from a middle-aged man with head and neck cancer. The CDR3 loop is CASSTPGIKNEKLFF. In DNA, the CDR3 is TGTGCCAGCAGCACGCCAGGGATTAAGAATGAAAAACTGTTTTTT.